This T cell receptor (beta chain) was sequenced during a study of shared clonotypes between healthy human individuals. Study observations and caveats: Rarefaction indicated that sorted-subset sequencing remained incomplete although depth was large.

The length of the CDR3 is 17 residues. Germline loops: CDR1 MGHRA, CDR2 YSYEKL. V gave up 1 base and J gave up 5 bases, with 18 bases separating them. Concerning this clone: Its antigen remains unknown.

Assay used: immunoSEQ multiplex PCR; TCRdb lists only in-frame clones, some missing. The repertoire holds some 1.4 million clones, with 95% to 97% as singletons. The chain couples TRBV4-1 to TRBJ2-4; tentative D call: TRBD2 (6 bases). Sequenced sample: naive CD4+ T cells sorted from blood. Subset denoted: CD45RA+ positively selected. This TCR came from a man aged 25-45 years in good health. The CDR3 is CASSQGFESRGENIQYF. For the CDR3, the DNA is TGCGCCAGCAGCCAAGGGTTCGAATCGCGGGGTGAAAACATTCAGTACTTC.